Following are 5 T cell receptor beta chains from one sample sequenced in a study of CD8+ T cells in alopecia areata. Treatment reported: oral pan-JAK inhibitor, 5-10 mg twice daily. Extracted RNA was reverse transcribed, and the resulting cDNA served as sequencing template. Assay used: immunoSEQ multiplex PCR; TCRdb lists only in-frame clones, some missing. The top ten clones hold around 20% of a sample with tens of thousands of clones, approximately 72% of them seen once. This material consisted of CD8+ T cells sorted from blood, taken at week 24, from a patient treated with tofacitinib. Source of these receptors: a human donor with alopecia areata.

The CDR3, as DNA: TGTGCCAGCAGTCCGAAGACAGGGAACACTGAAGCTTTCTTT. Protein product: CASSPKTGNTEAFF. The V gene is TRBV27, the J gene TRBJ1-1, with a weak D call TRBD1 (6 bases). The CDR3 contains 14 residues. V was cut by 5 bases and J by 1 base, with 11 bases left in between. From germline, CDR1 is MNHEY and CDR2 SMNVEV (reference sequence).

This clone was seen a few times. The genes are TRBV5-6 and TRBJ1-4, with TRBD1 identical over 7 bases. The CDR3 length is 14 residues. The V segment lost 3 bases and the J segment 8 bases; nucleotides outside the gene matches: 7. The V gene's germline CDR1 is SGHDT and CDR2 YYEEEE. CDR3 nucleotides: TGTGCCAGCAGCTCAAAGGGGGCCGGGGAAAAACTGTTTTTT. This codes for CASSSKGAGEKLFF. Combining the CDR3 with reference TRBV5-6 and TRBJ1-4 gives the whole variable domain DAGVTQSPTHLIKTRGQQVTLRCSPKSGHDTVSWYQQALGQGPQFIFQYYEEEERQRGNFPDRFSGHQFPNYSSELNVNALLLGDSALYLCASSSKGAGEKLFFGSGTQLSVL.

The rearrangement uses TRBV30 and TRBJ2-2; D unresolved. The CDR3 loop spans 15 amino acids. V lost 0 bases, J lost 5 bases, and 13 bases lay in between. Germline V gene sequence: CDR1 GTSNPN, CDR2 SVGIG (reference sequence). The CDR3 DNA follows: TGTGCCTGGAGTGTAATAATACGGGCAACCGGGGAGCTGTTTTTT. Translated, it gives CAWSVIIRATGELFF.

The chain recombines TRBV30 with TRBJ2-1; 10 positions match TRBD1. Germline CDR1 reads GTSNPN; CDR2 reads SVGIG (reference sequence). The CDR3 length is 14 residues. V dropped 1 base and J dropped 8; count of bases not matched to a gene: 5. The DNA for the CDR3 is TGTGCCTGGAGTGCCGGGACAGGGGTGGATGAGCAGTTCTTC. This translates into CAWSAGTGVDEQFF.

This rearrangement joins TRBV7-2 to TRBJ2-7; D is possibly TRBD1 (6 bases). V lost 5 bases and J 2 bases, leaving 13 bases between the germline ends. Germline CDR1 is SGHTA and CDR2 is FQGNSA. CDR3 length: 14 residues. CDR3 DNA: TGTGCCAGCAGCCAATTTCGGACAGCCTACGAGCAGTACTTC. This gives the protein CASSQFRTAYEQYF.